The present T cell receptor (beta chain) was sequenced within a study of lymphopenia after photon versus proton radiotherapy. Per the germline V gene, CDR1 is MDHEN and CDR2 is SYDVKM. V was cut by 2 bases and J by 7 bases, with 8 bases left in between. This CDR3 has 12 amino acids. Clones were sequenced by immunoSEQ multiplex PCR, and TCRdb holds only the in-frame ones, with some missing. Among about 30,000 clones listed, 94% were seen once. The receptor comes from a woman in her forties or fifties with cholangiocarcinoma. The starting material was peripheral blood, obtained from a patient treated with photon-based radiotherapy. V gene TRBV28 combines with J gene TRBJ1-1; possible D gene TRBD1, 5 bases. The chain's CDR3 is CASSLLQGEAFF. The CDR3 bases are TGTGCCAGCAGTTTACTCCAGGGTGAAGCTTTCTTT. The full variable domain, with the rest looked up from reference TRBV28 and TRBJ1-1, is DVKVTQSSRYLVKRTGEKVFLECVQDMDHENMFWYRQDPGLGLRLIYFSYDVKMKEKGDIPEGYSVSREKKERFSLILESASTNQTSMYLCASSLLQGEAFFGQGTRLTVV.